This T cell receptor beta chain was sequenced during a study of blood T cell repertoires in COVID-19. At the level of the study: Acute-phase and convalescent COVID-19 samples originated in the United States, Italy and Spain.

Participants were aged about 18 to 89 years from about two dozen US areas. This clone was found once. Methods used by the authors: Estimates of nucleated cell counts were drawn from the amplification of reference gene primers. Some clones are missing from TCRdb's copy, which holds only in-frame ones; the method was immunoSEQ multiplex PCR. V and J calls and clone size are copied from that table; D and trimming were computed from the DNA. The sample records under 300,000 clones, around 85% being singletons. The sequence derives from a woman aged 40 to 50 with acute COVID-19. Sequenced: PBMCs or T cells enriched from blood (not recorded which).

CDR3 DNA: TGTGCCACCAGTGATTTGCCTAGGAGCGCCACAGATACGCAGTATTTT. Its translation: CATSDLPRSATDTQYF. The rearrangement links TRBV24-1 to TRBJ2-3, with no clear D. Germline lookup yields CDR1 KGHDR and CDR2 SFDVKD. The ends were cut back, 0 bases at V and 2 bases at J, with 11 bases in the middle. This CDR3 region has 16 residues.